This T cell receptor beta chain stems from a study of blood T cells in healthy people across ages. The second PCR ran roughly 6 to 11 cycles with a sample-barcoded 5' primer and J-beta primers. Tags on each cDNA molecule came from a template-switch adaptor with 12 random nucleotides. TCRdb recomputed calls from the 5' RACE reads with MiXCR, one row per CDR3 protein. This table holds some 670,000 distinct CDR3 sequences, around 50% found once. The individuals who served as donors were healthy Caucasians living in Russia, aged about 6 to 90. Per-sample yields of isolated PBMCs were at least 6 million. CDR1 is MNHEY, CDR2 SVGEGT, per germline. The CDR3 extends over 15 amino acids. Deletions cut 7 bases from V and 4 bases from J, with 20 bases between.

The V and J genes are TRBV6-2 or TRBV6-3 and TRBJ2-7; D possibly corresponds to TRBD1 (5 bases). The receptor comes from an elderly woman in good health. Sequences were obtained from blood. CDR3 protein: CASNKRGSGKYEQYF. CDR3 DNA sequence: TGTGCCAGCAACAAAAGGGGCTCCGGAAAATACGAGCAGTACTTC.